A selection of T cell receptor beta chains follows, all from one sample in a study of human T cells and chemical hapten exposure. TCRdb itself ran the RACE reads through MiXCR, one entry per CDR3 protein. The table includes 300,000 to 450,000 distinct CDR3 sequences, 5% to 6.5% detected once. The sample in question was whole blood, obtained in connection with sensitization to the hapten diphenylcyclopropenone (DPC). These receptors all come from a woman aged 18-29 years with alopecia areata. Some clones in this sample may be carry-over from other donors' samples. CDR3s include the opening cysteine and the closing phenylalanine or tryptophan. The order of the fields is clone size, D gene, V gene, CDR3 protein. The D gene is left open where the match is weak. Size tells how often a clone was seen (once, few, many) or the class of an expanded clone, and some rows leave it out.

size: .; D: TRBD2; V: TRBV28; CDR3: CASSMGGGGNIQYF
size: .; D: .; V: TRBV29-1; CDR3: CSVEGTVYDTDTQYF
size: few; D: .; V: TRBV6-5; CDR3: CASSYAGQIIDGYTF
size: many; D: .; V: TRBV10-3; CDR3: CAISESGQGRDNQPQHF
size: .; D: .; V: TRBV2; CDR3: CASSEGGWSEAFF
size: few; D: .; V: TRBV6-2/TRBV6-3; CDR3: CASRTPDRFYGYTF
size: .; D: TRBD2; V: TRBV12-3/TRBV12-4; CDR3: CASSLSGGAVGELFF
size: many; D: .; V: TRBV6-2/TRBV6-3; CDR3: CASGSPGTNYGYTF
size: many; D: TRBD2; V: TRBV20-1; CDR3: CSARDGKAGGPDTQYF
size: many; D: .; V: TRBV27; CDR3: CASSLSTGSWSPLHF
size: .; D: .; V: TRBV7-2; CDR3: CASSLTLKGSEAFF
size: many; D: TRBD1; V: TRBV28; CDR3: CASSLSQGGEKLFF
size: few; D: .; V: TRBV6-2/TRBV6-3; CDR3: CASSNRRVNQPQHF
size: .; D: .; V: TRBV12-3/TRBV12-4; CDR3: CASSAEGRTYNEQFF
size: .; D: .; V: TRBV6-2/TRBV6-3; CDR3: CASSYAFEAFF
size: many; D: TRBD1; V: TRBV7-2; CDR3: CASSPNLNRGDEQFF
size: many; D: .; V: TRBV24-1; CDR3: CATSDWDGVRGFTDTQYF
size: few; D: .; V: TRBV12-3/TRBV12-4; CDR3: CASSSAPTSTDTQYF
size: many; D: .; V: TRBV12-3/TRBV12-4; CDR3: CASSPERDVDEKLFF
size: .; D: .; V: TRBV24-1; CDR3: CATSEQGAYHEQFF
size: many; D: .; V: TRBV3-1; CDR3: CASSQDYGANNQPQHF
size: many; D: TRBD1; V: TRBV20-1; CDR3: CSARNRGLQPQHF
size: few; D: .; V: TRBV11-1; CDR3: CASSRLEGLLGTDTQYF
size: .; D: .; V: TRBV4-2; CDR3: CASSLPGTKETQYF
size: few; D: .; V: TRBV5-1; CDR3: CASSLRITYEQYF
size: few; D: .; V: TRBV6-6; CDR3: CASSYSIPGSNSPLHF